The following is a T cell receptor beta chain sequence with its context. The data belong to a study of PD-1 blockade in classical Hodgkin lymphoma. The time point here: cycle 4 day 1 (C4D1), after less than 7 weeks of nivolumab. All trial patients relapsed after autologous stem cell transplantation. The assay was immunoSEQ multiplex PCR, and TCRdb's table has in-frame clones only and misses some. The table includes over 20,000 clones, about 80% detected once. The germline V and J ends were trimmed by 3 bases and 4 bases, with 9 bases remaining between them. The CDR3 has 13 residues. The V gene's germline CDR1 is MDHEN and CDR2 SYDVKM.

The TCR sequence derives from a human donor with classical Hodgkin lymphoma. The source was peripheral blood mononuclear cells (PBMCs), collected before the fourth cycle of nivolumab. V usage is TRBV28 and J usage is TRBJ1-2; D is ambiguous. CDR3 sequence (DNA): TGTGCCAGCAGTTTTGGGGATGCCTATGGCTACACCTTC. Translated, it gives CASSFGDAYGYTF.